A single sample is the source of the 14 T cell receptor beta chains below, sequenced in a study of T cell repertoires in cytomegalovirus infection (dated by TCRdb to the late 2010s). For these receptors, no antigen is known. The treatment or condition label of this sample denotes: in vitro stimulation with specific CMV peptide epitopes to enrich CMV-specific T cells. Instrument used: Illumina HiSeq 1500. The public reads were reprocessed in TCRdb via fastp at Q25 and MiXCR, keeping in-frame beta chains. Identical CDR3 protein sequences are pooled into one entry, listed with their most common genes and DNA. The table for this sample lists 110,000 or so distinct CDR3 sequences; around 31% of them were counted only once. The ten largest clones represent more than 35% of the sample. Specimen: CD8+ T cells from cultured PBMCs, collected from culture after CMV antigen stimulation. These receptor sequences come from a human donor in good health (CMV status not recorded). Some clones in this sample may be carry-over from other donors' samples.

The chain has TRBV27 and TRBJ2-7, with unresolved D. V lost 5 bases to trimming and J lost 7 bases, with 15 bases between them. Per the germline V gene, CDR1 is MNHEY and CDR2 is SMNVEV (reference sequence). The CDR3 has 13 amino acids. In nucleotides, the CDR3 is TGTGCCAGCAGTAGCTCGGTAGTCGGGGAGCAGTACTTC. Amino acids: CASSSSVVGEQYF.

This clonotype was seen once. The chain combines TRBV13 with TRBJ1-1, with 11 bases aligning to TRBD1. The CDR3 has 17 residues. Germline V gives CDR1 PRHDT, CDR2 FYEKMQ (reference sequence). With 0 bases clipped from V and 1 base from J, the junction kept 4 bases outside the gene matches. The CDR3 spells CASSLGGQGVANTEAFF. In DNA, the CDR3 is TGTGCCAGCAGCTTAGGGGGACAGGGGGTTGCGAACACTGAAGCTTTCTTT.

To note about this clonotype: The junction and the germline gene differ at one end; a read error may be behind it. The V gene is TRBV19, the J gene TRBJ1-5, with 8 positions matching TRBD1. The CDR3 runs 15 residues. Germline V gives CDR1 LNHDA, CDR2 SQIVND (reference sequence). The CDR3 bases are TGTGCCAGTAGTACCGACAGGGGCGGTGATCATCCCCAGCATTTT. Translating it yields CASSTDRGGDHPQHF.

The chain has TRBV23-1 and TRBJ2-3; 8 bases map to TRBD2. TRBV23-1 is an ORF for which the function is uncertain. The CDR3 is made up of 14 amino acids. The J segment lost 4 bases and the V segment lost 4 bases, leaving 4 bases of the junction unmatched. This CDR3 reads CASSRRGGADTQYF. The CDR3 DNA is TGCGCCAGCAGTCGACGGGGGGGGGCAGATACGCAGTATTTT.

The chain employs TRBV4-1 and TRBJ2-1; D remains ambiguous. Trimming stripped 0 bases from V and 8 bases from J, with 5 bases between. Germline lookup yields CDR1 MGHRA and CDR2 YSYEKL. The CDR3 sequence is 12 residues long. CDR3 amino acids: CASSQDTHEQFF. The CDR3 coding sequence is TGCGCCAGCAGCCAAGATACGCATGAGCAGTTCTTC.

This clonotype was picked up many times. V gene TRBV19 combines with J gene TRBJ1-5, with no clear D. Trimming left V 4 bases short and J 3 bases short, with 13 bases between. This CDR3 has 15 amino acids. Per germline, CDR1 LNHDA and CDR2 SQIVND (reference sequence). The CDR3 loop is CASSTLGGYNQPQHF. The CDR3 DNA sequence: TGTGCCAGTAGTACCCTGGGAGGGTACAATCAGCCCCAGCATTTT.

The rearrangement links TRBV23-1 to TRBJ2-1; 7 bases align to TRBD2. TRBV23-1 is treated as an ORF (open reading frame) with a function not yet certain. The V and J ends lost 4 bases and 9 bases, in that order; junction bases with no gene match: 18. There are 17 residues in the CDR3. CDR3 sequence (DNA): TGCGCCAGCAGTCCTTTTTGTGTGCGGGGGAAATTCACTGAGCAGTTCTTC. Amino acids: CASSPFCVRGKFTEQFF.

By frequency in the sample, this clonotype is medium-sized. The chain links TRBV12-3 or TRBV12-4 to TRBJ2-5; 10 bases match TRBD1. CDR3 length equals 15 residues. V shed 6 bases and J 8 bases; nucleotides not matched to a gene: 12. In nucleotides, the CDR3 is TGTGCCAGCAGCTCGGGACAGGGGTTAGGGGGCACCCAGTACTTC. Its translation: CASSSGQGLGGTQYF.

This chain links TRBV19 with TRBJ1-5; D uncertain. V lost 5 bases, J lost 3 bases, and 5 bases lay in between. This CDR3 has 12 residues. Germline V gives CDR1 LNHDA, CDR2 SQIVND (reference sequence). CDR3 coding DNA: TGTGCCAGTAGTTTTTACAATCAGCCCCAGCATTTT. Amino acids: CASSFYNQPQHF.

The chain recombines TRBV6-2 or TRBV6-3 with TRBJ1-6, with TRBD1 matching over 8 bases. Germline-derived CDR1 and CDR2 are MNHEY and SVGEGT. This CDR3 has 14 amino acids. J was trimmed by 10 bases and V by 6 bases; bases with no gene match: 8. Written as DNA, the CDR3 is TGTGCCAGCAGAAACGGACAGGGCAACTCACCCCTCCACTTT. Protein: CASRNGQGNSPLHF.

This clonotype was observed a handful of times. The J gene is TRBJ2-1, the V gene TRBV7-8, with a possible D match to TRBD2 (6 bases). V was trimmed by 5 bases and J by 0 bases, leaving 17 bases between them. Germline CDR1 SGHVS, CDR2 FQNEAQ. The CDR3 consists of 17 residues. The CDR3 loop is CASSPMVRGPSYNEQFF. The CDR3 region has the DNA TGTGCCAGCAGCCCCATGGTGCGGGGTCCCTCCTACAATGAGCAGTTCTTC.

The V and J genes are TRBV5-4 and TRBJ1-2; D remains ambiguous. The CDR3 runs 17 residues. The germline gives CDR1 SGHNT, CDR2 YYREEE (reference sequence). Trimming stripped 4 bases from V and 2 bases from J, with 21 bases between. DNA for the CDR3: TGTGCCAGCAGCGCGGGCCCCGGAGACCTTGGGAACTATGGCTACACCTTC. This codes for CASSAGPGDLGNYGYTF. The whole variable domain, filled in from reference TRBV5-4 and TRBJ1-2, reads ETGVTQSPTHLIKTRGQQVTLRCSSQSGHNTVSWYQQALGQGPQFIFQYYREEENGRGNFPPRFSGLQFPNYSSELNVNALELDDSALYLCASSAGPGDLGNYGYTFGSGTRLTVV.

In its sample, this clonotype was seen a few times. The chain joins TRBV7-9 to TRBJ1-2; a weak D match, TRBD1 (6 bases). CDR1 SEHNR and CDR2 FQNEAQ come from the germline V gene (reference sequence). With 4 bases removed from V and 0 bases from J, the gap between germline ends came to 15 bases. This CDR3 contains 16 residues. CDR3 sequence (DNA): TGTGCCAGCAGCTCCTTCACAGGGATAGCTAACTATGGCTACACCTTC. It is translated as CASSSFTGIANYGYTF.

This clonotype was seen at least ten times. The chain is built from TRBV9 and TRBJ1-4; 8 bases fit TRBD1. Germline CDR1 is SGDLS and CDR2 is YYNGEE. V shed 3 bases, J shed 8 bases, and the junction held 9 bases outside the gene matches. The CDR3 is 15 residues long. Here the CDR3 reads CASSAGQGAREKLFF. In DNA form, the CDR3 reads TGTGCCAGCAGCGCCGGGCAGGGGGCACGGGAAAAACTGTTTTTT.